The rows below give T cell receptor beta chains drawn from one sample of a study of post-analysis software for immune sequencing data. MiXCR, run by TCRdb on the PCR reads, gives a single entry per CDR3 protein. In the table there are about 820,000 distinct CDR3 sequences, 53% of which are singletons. Sample: blood. These receptors were obtained from a girl aged 10-17 years with multiple sclerosis. CDR3s include the opening cysteine and the closing phenylalanine or tryptophan.

j_gene,v_gene,CDR3aa
TRBJ1-1,TRBV21-1,CASMKGDRGAFF
TRBJ2-7,TRBV20-1,CSASLSVGSNEQYF
TRBJ2-1,TRBV5-1,CASSVQGYEQFF
TRBJ1-6,TRBV9,CASSVEGTDSPLHF
TRBJ2-5,TRBV20-1,CSGGEGLRQETQYF
TRBJ2-5,TRBV5-1,CASSLAPGGEETQYF
TRBJ1-2,TRBV5-1,CASSFGTGLHGYTF
TRBJ2-7,TRBV20-1,CSAIAGGSYEQYF
TRBJ2-5,TRBV20-1,CSARGAQGAETQYF
TRBJ2-1,TRBV9,CASSVVSGRTGEQFF
TRBJ2-2,TRBV10-3,CAIRESGVNTGELFF
.,TRBV4-1,CASSQVSISAGGPHEQYF
TRBJ2-1,TRBV7-3,CASSLGNKGETQFF
.,TRBV20-1,CSASRDSQSCEQYF
TRBJ1-2,TRBV11-1,CASSLGQANGYTF
TRBJ1-2,TRBV20-1,CSASRPVTARYGYTF
TRBJ2-3,TRBV5-1,CASSVGAGGFTDTQYF
TRBJ1-2,TRBV7-3,CASSFERGYGYTF
TRBJ1-5,TRBV6-2/TRBV6-3,CASSRQGLYQPQHF
TRBJ2-7,TRBV29-1,CSVQTAEFYEQYF
TRBJ2-5,TRBV7-8,CASSPRQRGAETQYF
TRBJ2-3,TRBV5-1,CASSLVRDGSTDTQYF
TRBJ2-7,TRBV5-1,CASSSNGGSYEQYF
TRBJ2-5,TRBV4-1,CASSQEAGSFGQYF
TRBJ2-7,TRBV11-2,CASSLGITSGSVYEQYF
TRBJ2-1,TRBV20-1,CSASPIGRGGTYNEQFF
TRBJ2-1,TRBV15,CATSREWLEYNEQFF
TRBJ1-4,TRBV3-1,CASSQLEEKLFF
TRBJ2-1,TRBV4-1,CASSNLPGEQFF
TRBJ2-7,TRBV20-1,CSACPRGEPYEQYF
TRBJ1-5,TRBV5-6,CASSRRFGDIQPGSNQPQHF
TRBJ2-7,TRBV7-8,CASSRDEGWRGRSYEQYF
TRBJ2-4,TRBV11-2,CASSPDGFLAKNIQYF
TRBJ2-5,TRBV20-1,CSAREGPRETQYF
TRBJ1-1,TRBV2,CASSEQPNTEAFF
TRBJ2-5,TRBV5-1,CASSLLAGGVETQYF
TRBJ2-3,TRBV20-1,CSTAGYAPDTQYF
TRBJ2-3,TRBV4-2,CASSQDSSGMRQYF
TRBJ2-1,TRBV5-6,CASSSGLAGHNEQFF
TRBJ1-5,TRBV6-2/TRBV6-3,CASSYSRAGVGDNQPQHF
TRBJ2-7,TRBV27,CASSPPGLALYEQYF
TRBJ2-5,TRBV27,CASSPGAGRQYF
TRBJ2-1,TRBV10-3,CAISESRSGGDNEQFF
TRBJ2-1,TRBV6-5,CASSYGGAGSSYNEQFF
TRBJ2-3,TRBV6-2/TRBV6-3,CASSSPTSGRVNTQYF
.,TRBV15,CATNPDRGEYEQYF
TRBJ2-1,TRBV20-1,CSARGLLAGAASSYNEQFF
TRBJ1-6,TRBV12-3/TRBV12-4,CASSLEGRRNSPLHF
TRBJ1-5,TRBV7-3,CASSARQLINQPQHF